This passage covers 29 T cell receptor beta chains from one sample sequenced in a study of blood T cell repertoires in COVID-19. Sequencing used immunoSEQ multiplex PCR; TCRdb keeps in-frame clones, though not all of them. The table shows under 130,000 clones, with 84% occurring only once. The sequenced material came from peripheral blood. These receptors originate from a human donor in a cohort sampled during active COVID-19.

This chain links TRBV14 with TRBJ1-2; possible D gene TRBD1, 6 bases. The CDR3 length is 15 residues. Germline V gene data show CDR1 as SGHDN and CDR2 as FVKESK. Trimming took off 0 bases at V and 5 bases at J, with 13 bases between the two ends. Here the CDR3 DNA reads TGTGCCAGCAGCCAAGATTTTTCGGGACATTATGGCTACACCTTC. It encodes CASSQDFSGHYGYTF.

The V gene is TRBV10-2, the J gene TRBJ2-1; weak D call: TRBD2 (5 bases). Germline values: CDR1 WSHSY, CDR2 SAAADI. The V end lost 1 base, the J end lost 6 bases, and 10 bases lay between the germline ends. This CDR3 is 14 amino acids long. The CDR3: CASSEWTDINEQFF. DNA for the CDR3: TGCGCCAGCAGTGAGTGGACTGATATCAATGAGCAGTTCTTC.

The chain joins TRBV19 to TRBJ2-2; D is uncertain. Germline V gene lookup returns CDR1 LNHDA and CDR2 SQIVND (reference sequence). The CDR3 contains 12 residues. V dropped 5 bases and J dropped 3 bases, with 4 bases sitting between them. The CDR3 loop is CASSGYTGELFF. CDR3 DNA: TGTGCCAGTAGTGGCTACACCGGGGAGCTGTTTTTT.

The chain has TRBV4-1 and TRBJ2-2; D uncertain. V was pared by 1 base and J by 3 bases, with 9 bases between. Germline V gene lookup returns CDR1 MGHRA and CDR2 YSYEKL. The CDR3 runs to 15 residues. The CDR3 nucleotides read TGCGCCAGCAGCCAAGGGGCCGCTGACACCGGGGAGCTGTTTTTT. Translation gives CASSQGAADTGELFF.

This rearrangement joins TRBV19 to TRBJ1-2; D is unresolved. V lost 4 bases and J lost 8, with 20 bases in between. The CDR3 is made up of 15 amino acids. CDR1 LNHDA and CDR2 SQIVND come from the germline V gene (reference sequence). The CDR3 DNA follows: TGTGCCAGTAGTAAAACTGGGAGGTCAACCGGGGGCTACACCTTC. It specifies CASSKTGRSTGGYTF.

The rearrangement joins TRBV9 to TRBJ2-6; 11 bases fit TRBD1. Per the germline V gene, CDR1 is SGDLS and CDR2 is YYNGEE. The ends lost 4 bases at V and 4 bases at J; junction bases unmatched: 7. This CDR3 region has 17 residues. CDR3 loop: CASSSGQGAPGANVLTF. DNA of the CDR3: TGTGCCAGCAGCTCAGGACAGGGGGCGCCCGGGGCCAACGTCCTGACTTTC. The whole variable domain, filled in from reference TRBV9 and TRBJ2-6, reads DSGVTQTPKHLITATGQRVTLRCSPRSGDLSVYWYQQSLDQGLQFLIQYYNGEERAKGNILERFSAQQFPDLHSELNLSSLELGDSALYFCASSSGQGAPGANVLTFGAGSRLTVL.

For the CDR3, the DNA is TGTGCCACCAGCTCCGGACTAGCCAACTCGGGAGAGACCCAGTACTTC. It yields the protein CATSSGLANSGETQYF. This chain uses TRBV15 with TRBJ2-5; TRBD2 agrees at 8 bases. This CDR3 is built from 16 residues. The ends lost 5 bases at V and 4 bases at J; junction bases unmatched: 12. Germline CDR1 reads LNHNV; CDR2 reads YYDKDF (reference sequence).

The chain is built from TRBV5-1 and TRBJ1-2; D is unclear. Per germline, CDR1 SGHRS and CDR2 YFSETQ. The V end lost 2 bases, the J end lost 3 bases, and 8 bases lay between the germline ends. The CDR3 totals 13 residues. The CDR3 is CASSFDTHYGYTF. The CDR3 DNA reads as TGCGCCAGCAGCTTCGACACCCACTATGGCTACACCTTC.

This rearrangement joins TRBV18 to TRBJ1-1; a weak D match, TRBD1 (6 bases). The germline CDR1 and CDR2 sequences are KGHSH and LQKENI. The CDR3 loop spans 15 amino acids. Trimming removed 3 bases from V and 1 base from J, with 12 bases in between. The CDR3 loop is CASSPSGQPNTEAFF. As DNA, the CDR3 is TGTGCCAGCTCACCGTCCGGACAGCCGAACACTGAAGCTTTCTTT.

This rearrangement joins TRBV19 to TRBJ1-2; TRBD1 matches 9 bases. The CDR3 has 17 residues. The germline gives CDR1 LNHDA, CDR2 SQIVND (reference sequence). V gave up 5 bases and J gave up 3 bases; unmatched junction bases: 13. CDR3 in DNA: TGTGCCAGTAGTCCCAGGGACAGGGTGATATCCCACTATGGCTACACCTTC. Encoded protein: CASSPRDRVISHYGYTF.

V gene TRBV27 combines with J gene TRBJ2-5; 13 bases align to TRBD2. Germline lookup yields CDR1 MNHEY and CDR2 SMNVEV (reference sequence). V was clipped by 4 bases and J by 5 bases; unmatched bases: 7. The CDR3 spans 16 residues. CDR3 nucleotides: TGTGCCAGCAGTTCCACTAGCGGGGGGGAGAGGGAGACCCAGTACTTC. Translation: CASSSTSGGERETQYF.

The chain is built from TRBV6-6 and TRBJ2-1, with a tentative D call TRBD2 (6 bases). Germline CDR1 MNHNY, CDR2 SVGAGI (reference sequence). The CDR3 contains 15 residues. V gave up 6 bases and J gave up 6 bases, with 18 bases separating them. The chain's CDR3 is CASSRDWGVGNEQFF. The DNA for the CDR3 is TGTGCCAGCAGCCGGGACTGGGGAGTCGGCAATGAGCAGTTCTTC.

The gene calls are TRBV9 and TRBJ2-1; the match to TRBD1 covers 8 bases. This CDR3 has 15 amino acids. The V segment lost 0 bases and the J segment 8 bases; nucleotides outside the gene matches: 7. Per germline, CDR1 SGDLS and CDR2 YYNGEE. CDR3 sequence: CASSVAQGAWDEQFF. In DNA, the CDR3 is TGTGCCAGCAGCGTAGCTCAGGGGGCTTGGGATGAGCAGTTCTTC.

CDR3 in DNA: TGCGCCAGCAGCCAAGGCGCCCCGTCTAACTATGGCTACACCTTC. As protein: CASSQGAPSNYGYTF. This sequence joins TRBV4-3 and TRBJ1-2; no definite D call. V was shortened by 1 base and J by 0 bases, with 9 bases between the two germline ends. The CDR3 totals 15 residues. In germline, CDR1 is LGHNA, CDR2 YSLEER.

V usage is TRBV5-5 and J usage is TRBJ1-5; D not resolved. CDR1 and CDR2 (germline): SGHKS, YYEKEE (reference sequence). Deletions cut 3 bases from V and 0 bases from J, with 13 bases between. This CDR3 has 16 residues. The CDR3 spells CASSSSWQNSNQPQHF. The CDR3 DNA reads TGTGCCAGCAGCTCATCGTGGCAGAATAGCAATCAGCCCCAGCATTTT.

The chain carries TRBV9 and TRBJ2-5, with TRBD1 matching 10 bases. Trimming at V came to 5 bases and at J to 4 bases, leaving 8 bases not matched to a gene. CDR3 length equals 15 residues. From germline, CDR1 is SGDLS and CDR2 YYNGEE. This CDR3 reads CASSAGQGWTETQYF. The CDR3 coding sequence is TGTGCCAGCAGTGCGGGACAGGGGTGGACAGAGACCCAGTACTTC. The entire variable domain, with the rest obtained from reference TRBV9 and TRBJ2-5, is as follows: DSGVTQTPKHLITATGQRVTLRCSPRSGDLSVYWYQQSLDQGLQFLIQYYNGEERAKGNILERFSAQQFPDLHSELNLSSLELGDSALYFCASSAGQGWTETQYFGPGTRLLVL.

The chain has TRBV6-2 or TRBV6-3 and TRBJ2-7; 11 positions match TRBD2. J gave up 3 bases and V 5 bases, and 3 bases lay outside the gene matches. Germline lookup yields CDR1 MNHEY and CDR2 SVGEGT. The CDR3 extends over 14 amino acids. CDR3 loop: CASSRSGGGYEQYF. CDR3 DNA: TGTGCCAGCAGTCGTAGCGGGGGGGGCTACGAGCAGTACTTC.

The chain uses TRBV5-1 and TRBJ2-3; 12 bases match TRBD2. Germline CDR1 SGHRS, CDR2 YFSETQ. V was pared by 0 bases and J by 5 bases, with 7 bases of the junction left unmatched. CDR3 length: 17 amino acids. The CDR3 DNA reads as TGCGCCAGCAGCTTGGAGGCTAGCGGGGGGGGTGAAGATACGCAGTATTTT. Protein product: CASSLEASGGGEDTQYF.

The chain uses TRBV11-1 and TRBJ2-5; 8 positions match TRBD1. Germline values: CDR1 SGHAT, CDR2 FQDESV (reference sequence). V was pared by 5 bases and J by 7 bases, with 12 bases of the junction left unmatched. This CDR3 region has 15 residues. The DNA of the CDR3 is TGTGCCAGCAGCCCGGGGACAGGTCCACAGGGGACCCAGTACTTC. The encoded protein is CASSPGTGPQGTQYF.

This clone has only one observation. J is TRBJ2-5 and V is TRBV9, with 9 positions matching TRBD2. This CDR3 has 15 amino acids. CDR1 is SGDLS and CDR2 is YYNGEE in the germline V gene. Trimming at V came to 2 bases and at J to 5 bases, leaving 7 bases not matched to a gene. Here the CDR3 DNA reads TGTGCCAGCAGCGTTGCGGGGGGGCAGTGGGAGACCCAGTACTTC. This translates into CASSVAGGQWETQYF.

The chain is built from TRBV11-2 and TRBJ1-2, with D possibly TRBD1 on 5 matching bases. V was trimmed by 2 bases and J by 6 bases, leaving 16 bases between them. Germline V CDR1 and CDR2: SGHAT, FQNNGV. This CDR3 is built from 15 residues. The CDR3 DNA is TGTGCCAGCAGCTTACCGTCTTTGGGGCCGCATGGCTACACCTTC. This codes for CASSLPSLGPHGYTF.

The chain is built from TRBV7-2 and TRBJ1-5, with 9 positions matching TRBD1. The germline gives CDR1 SGHTA, CDR2 FQGNSA. V was pared by 5 bases and J by 3 bases, with 5 bases of the junction left unmatched. This CDR3 contains 15 residues. The CDR3 DNA is TGTGCCAGCAGCATTACAGGGGGCACCAATCAGCCCCAGCATTTT. It codes for CASSITGGTNQPQHF.

This sequence joins TRBV6-5 and TRBJ2-7; D perhaps matches TRBD1 (6 bases). The CDR3 is made up of 14 amino acids. Trimming stripped 2 bases from V and 3 bases from J, with 11 bases between. Looked up from germline, CDR1 is MNHEY and CDR2 is SVGAGI. The CDR3 region has the DNA TGTGCCAGCAGTTACAGACCACAGGGCTACGAGCAGTACTTC. Translation gives CASSYRPQGYEQYF.

The chain employs TRBV11-3 and TRBJ2-1; 12 nucleotides align to TRBD1. From germline, CDR1 is SGHNT and CDR2 YENEEA. J gave up 8 bases and V 5 bases, and 7 bases lay outside the gene matches. CDR3 length: 15 amino acids. The CDR3 is CASSKGQGAVYEQFF. In DNA form, the CDR3 reads TGTGCCAGCAGCAAGGGACAGGGGGCGGTCTATGAGCAGTTCTTC.

The rearrangement links TRBV28 to TRBJ2-7, with 9 bases aligning to TRBD2. CDR3 length: 15 residues. Per germline, CDR1 MDHEN and CDR2 SYDVKM. V shed 8 bases and J 5 bases; nucleotides not matched to a gene: 13. The CDR3 protein is CASPPHSGGYDEQYF. For the CDR3, the DNA is TGTGCCAGCCCCCCTCATAGCGGGGGTTACGACGAGCAGTACTTC. The whole variable domain, remainder taken from reference TRBV28 and TRBJ2-7, is DVKVTQSSRYLVKRTGEKVFLECVQDMDHENMFWYRQDPGLGLRLIYFSYDVKMKEKGDIPEGYSVSREKKERFSLILESASTNQTSMYLCASPPHSGGYDEQYFGPGTRLTVT.

The chain joins TRBV12-3 or TRBV12-4 to TRBJ1-5, with D possibly being TRBD1 (6 bases). The CDR3 contains 13 residues. Trimming stripped 5 bases from V and 7 bases from J, with 12 bases between. CDR3 sequence reads: CASSNQGKQPQHF. CDR3 bases: TGTGCCAGCAGTAACCAGGGGAAGCAGCCCCAGCATTTT.

The chain uses TRBV3-1 (or the pseudogene TRBV3-2) and TRBJ2-3; no clear D gene. This CDR3 comprises 15 residues. The germline V gene encodes CDR1 LGHDT and CDR2 YNNKEL (reference sequence). With 4 bases removed from V and 1 base from J, the gap between germline ends came to 12 bases. The CDR3 bases are TGTGCCAGCAGCCTAGGCCGAGAGGGCACAGATACGCAGTATTTT. This gives the protein CASSLGREGTDTQYF.

The genes are TRBV23-1 and TRBJ2-1; D not certain. TRBV23-1 is treated as an ORF (open reading frame) with a function not yet certain. The CDR3 runs to 15 residues. V dropped 0 bases and J dropped 8 bases, with 14 bases sitting between them. The CDR3 DNA follows: TGCGCCAGCAGTCAATCGTGTTCCCGCGGCGATGAGCAGTTCTTC. It is translated as CASSQSCSRGDEQFF.

V gene TRBV29-1 combines with J gene TRBJ1-2; 12 bases fit TRBD1. The CDR3 length is 14 residues. Germline CDR1 and CDR2: SQVTM and ANQGSEA. With 4 bases clipped from V and 8 bases from J, the junction kept 8 bases outside the gene matches. As DNA, the CDR3 is TGCAGCGTTGGTGGGACAGGGGGCGTGGGAGGCTACACCTTC. This translates into CSVGGTGGVGGYTF.